A selection of T cell receptor beta chains follows, all from one sample in a study of control samples from healthy donors and cancer patients. Data came from immunoSEQ multiplex PCR; TCRdb stores just in-frame clones and leaves some out. The sample includes 70,000 to 90,000 clones, over 90% of them seen just once. Sequencing was done on a sample of blood. These receptors were obtained from a woman between 18 and 30 years old in good health. Each CDR3 is given with its conserved first and last residue. A D gene is named only where the DNA matches it firmly. Not every row has a clone size; where given, it reads once, few, many or a size class.

clone_size: .
j_call: TRBJ2-5
d_call: .
v_call: TRBV7-2
cdr3_nt: TGTGCCAGCAGCTTATTCAGGGGGGTCCAAGAGACCCAGTACTTC
cdr3_aa: CASSLFRGVQETQYF

clone_size: .
j_call: TRBJ2-3
d_call: TRBD2
v_call: TRBV6-2/TRBV6-3
cdr3_nt: TGTGCCAGCAGTAACTCCGGGACTACCACAGATACGCAGTATTTT
cdr3_aa: CASSNSGTTTDTQYF

clone_size: .
j_call: TRBJ2-3
d_call: .
v_call: TRBV27
cdr3_nt: TGTGCCAGCAGTTTATCCGGGCAGGGGTGGATAGATACGCAGTATTTT
cdr3_aa: CASSLSGQGWIDTQYF

clone_size: .
j_call: TRBJ2-1
d_call: .
v_call: TRBV7-7
cdr3_nt: TGTGCCAGCAGCCGACAGCTAGGGGGTACCGGGGAGCAGTTCTTC
cdr3_aa: CASSRQLGGTGEQFF

clone_size: .
j_call: TRBJ1-2
d_call: .
v_call: TRBV28
cdr3_nt: TGTGCCAGCAGCGGATCCGATGGCTACACCTTC
cdr3_aa: CASSGSDGYTF

clone_size: .
j_call: TRBJ1-6
d_call: .
v_call: TRBV29-1
cdr3_nt: TGCAGCGTTGCGGAAGAAACGGATTCACCCCTCCACTTT
cdr3_aa: CSVAEETDSPLHF

clone_size: .
j_call: TRBJ2-7
d_call: TRBD2
v_call: TRBV7-9
cdr3_nt: TGTGCCAGCAGCTTCCGCGGGGGAACCTACGAGCAGTACTTC
cdr3_aa: CASSFRGGTYEQYF

clone_size: .
j_call: TRBJ1-3
d_call: .
v_call: TRBV10-1
cdr3_nt: TGCGCCAGCAGTGAAGCCATCGGGGCTGGAAACACCATATATTTT
cdr3_aa: CASSEAIGAGNTIYF

clone_size: .
j_call: TRBJ2-2
d_call: TRBD2
v_call: TRBV7-2
cdr3_nt: TGTGCCAGCAGCTTCCGCGGGAGTCAGAGCGGGGAGCTGTTTTTT
cdr3_aa: CASSFRGSQSGELFF

clone_size: .
j_call: TRBJ1-1
d_call: .
v_call: TRBV28
cdr3_nt: TGTGCCAGCAGTTTACCCTCTTTCACGGCGATTCGGAACACTGAAGCTTTCTTT
cdr3_aa: CASSLPSFTAIRNTEAFF

clone_size: once
j_call: TRBJ2-7
d_call: .
v_call: TRBV6-5
cdr3_nt: TGTGCCAGCAGTCTAGCGATCAACGGGGGCTACGAGCAGTACTTC
cdr3_aa: CASSLAINGGYEQYF

clone_size: .
j_call: TRBJ1-1
d_call: TRBD1
v_call: TRBV6-4
cdr3_nt: TGTGCCAGCAGTGACCAGGGGGAGACTGAAGCTTTCTTT
cdr3_aa: CASSDQGETEAFF

clone_size: .
j_call: TRBJ2-1
d_call: .
v_call: TRBV19
cdr3_nt: TGTGCCAGTAGTACCCATCCCATTAGCGGACACTACAGTGAGCAGTTCTTC
cdr3_aa: CASSTHPISGHYSEQFF

clone_size: .
j_call: TRBJ2-1
d_call: TRBD2
v_call: TRBV27
cdr3_nt: TGTGCCAGCAGCCCCCTTAGCGGGAGGGCGTCGAATGAGCAGTTCTTC
cdr3_aa: CASSPLSGRASNEQFF

clone_size: .
j_call: TRBJ2-7
d_call: TRBD2
v_call: TRBV5-8
cdr3_nt: TGTGCCAGCAGCCCCGGGACTAGCGGGAGGCAAGAGCAGTACTTC
cdr3_aa: CASSPGTSGRQEQYF

clone_size: .
j_call: TRBJ2-2
d_call: TRBD2
v_call: TRBV5-1
cdr3_nt: TGCGCCAGCAGCGCAACTAGCGGGAGTTTGGCCGGGGAGCTGTTTTTT
cdr3_aa: CASSATSGSLAGELFF

clone_size: .
j_call: TRBJ2-7
d_call: .
v_call: TRBV11-2
cdr3_nt: TGTGCCAGCAGCCCGACTCCACGTTTCCCTCTGCCCTACGAGCAGTACTTC
cdr3_aa: CASSPTPRFPLPYEQYF

clone_size: once
j_call: TRBJ1-1
d_call: .
v_call: TRBV5-1
cdr3_nt: TGCGCCAGCAGCTTGGAGGCAGGGCCCACTGAAGCTTTCTTT
cdr3_aa: CASSLEAGPTEAFF

clone_size: once
j_call: TRBJ2-7
d_call: TRBD1
v_call: TRBV10-3
cdr3_nt: TGTGCCATCAGTGAGTCTCCGGGACAGGGGGCTGACGAGCAGTACTTC
cdr3_aa: CAISESPGQGADEQYF

clone_size: .
j_call: TRBJ2-7
d_call: .
v_call: TRBV5-1
cdr3_nt: TGCGCCAGCAGATGGACAGAGAGCTCCTACGAGCAGTACTTC
cdr3_aa: CASRWTESSYEQYF

clone_size: .
j_call: TRBJ2-7
d_call: .
v_call: TRBV5-4
cdr3_nt: TGTGCCAGCAGCTTGTATGGCGGGACAAGCTCCTACGAGCAGTACTTC
cdr3_aa: CASSLYGGTSSYEQYF

clone_size: .
j_call: TRBJ2-5
d_call: TRBD2
v_call: TRBV7-9
cdr3_nt: TGTGCCAGCAGCTTACCAATTAGACTAGCGGTTAAAGAGACCCAGTACTTC
cdr3_aa: CASSLPIRLAVKETQYF

clone_size: .
j_call: TRBJ2-1
d_call: .
v_call: TRBV29-1
cdr3_nt: TGCAGCGTTGATGCGGGGTCCTACAATGAGCAGTTCTTC
cdr3_aa: CSVDAGSYNEQFF

clone_size: .
j_call: TRBJ2-7
d_call: TRBD1
v_call: TRBV7-3
cdr3_nt: TGTGCCAGCAGCCACCGGGACAGGGGCGAGCAGTACTTC
cdr3_aa: CASSHRDRGEQYF

clone_size: .
j_call: TRBJ1-2
d_call: .
v_call: TRBV18
cdr3_nt: TGTGCCAGCTCACCACGGGAGGGGCTCTATGGCTACACCTTC
cdr3_aa: CASSPREGLYGYTF

clone_size: once
j_call: TRBJ2-1
d_call: TRBD2
v_call: TRBV5-1
cdr3_nt: TGCGCCAGCACCCTGACTAGCGGGAGCAATGAGCAGTTCTTC
cdr3_aa: CASTLTSGSNEQFF

clone_size: .
j_call: TRBJ2-7
d_call: TRBD1
v_call: TRBV28
cdr3_nt: TGTGCCAGCAAGTTACAGGGGGTGGTCTACGAGCAGTACTTC
cdr3_aa: CASKLQGVVYEQYF

clone_size: .
j_call: TRBJ2-3
d_call: TRBD1
v_call: TRBV6-4
cdr3_nt: TGTGCCAGCAGTGTCGGGACAGAGCAGTATTTT
cdr3_aa: CASSVGTEQYF

clone_size: .
j_call: TRBJ2-1
d_call: TRBD2
v_call: TRBV6-4
cdr3_nt: TGTGCCAGCAGTCCACATACTAGCGGGAGGTCCTACAATGAGCAGTTCTTC
cdr3_aa: CASSPHTSGRSYNEQFF

clone_size: .
j_call: TRBJ2-1
d_call: TRBD1
v_call: TRBV7-9
cdr3_nt: TGTGCCAGCAGCTTAGTCATTGGGACAGGGTTAAACAATGAGCAGTTCTTC
cdr3_aa: CASSLVIGTGLNNEQFF

clone_size: .
j_call: TRBJ2-5
d_call: .
v_call: TRBV11-2
cdr3_nt: TGTGCCAGCAGCTCCGGGGGAAGGGGGCACGAGACCCAGTACTTC
cdr3_aa: CASSSGGRGHETQYF

clone_size: once
j_call: TRBJ1-3
d_call: .
v_call: TRBV2
cdr3_nt: TGTGCCAGCAGGGCGGACAGAGAGAACACCATATATTTT
cdr3_aa: CASRADRENTIYF

clone_size: .
j_call: TRBJ2-3
d_call: .
v_call: TRBV6-5
cdr3_nt: TGTGCCAGCACCAACAAGGGGTCAGATACGCAGTATTTT
cdr3_aa: CASTNKGSDTQYF

clone_size: .
j_call: TRBJ1-5
d_call: TRBD1
v_call: TRBV19
cdr3_nt: TGTGCCAGTAGTCGGATAAGGACAGGGGGCTTAAATCAGCCCCAGCATTTT
cdr3_aa: CASSRIRTGGLNQPQHF

clone_size: .
j_call: TRBJ1-2
d_call: TRBD1
v_call: TRBV7-8
cdr3_nt: TGTGCCAGCAGCTCAAGGGACAGGGCGGGTGGCTACACCTTC
cdr3_aa: CASSSRDRAGGYTF

clone_size: .
j_call: TRBJ1-2
d_call: TRBD1
v_call: TRBV27
cdr3_nt: TGTGCCAGCCGACAGACAGGGGGGCTCTCCTATGGCTACACCTTC
cdr3_aa: CASRQTGGLSYGYTF

clone_size: .
j_call: TRBJ1-5
d_call: TRBD1
v_call: TRBV28
cdr3_nt: TGTGCCAGCAGAGGGACAGGGGTCTGGGAGCCCCAGCATTTT
cdr3_aa: CASRGTGVWEPQHF

clone_size: .
j_call: TRBJ2-1
d_call: .
v_call: TRBV25-1
cdr3_nt: TGTGCCAGCCGAGGGGCAGGGAGTGTGAATGAGCAGTTCTTC
cdr3_aa: CASRGAGSVNEQFF

clone_size: .
j_call: TRBJ2-1
d_call: .
v_call: TRBV18
cdr3_nt: TGTGCCAGCTCACCAACCCCCCCCAATGAGCAGTTCTTC
cdr3_aa: CASSPTPPNEQFF

clone_size: .
j_call: TRBJ2-5
d_call: .
v_call: TRBV7-7
cdr3_nt: TGTGCTAGCAGCTTAGCGACAGGAACAGAGACCCAGTACTTC
cdr3_aa: CASSLATGTETQYF

clone_size: .
j_call: TRBJ2-7
d_call: TRBD2
v_call: TRBV7-7
cdr3_nt: TGTGCTAGCAGCCGAACGCCAACTAGCGGAAAATCCTACGAGCAGTACTTC
cdr3_aa: CASSRTPTSGKSYEQYF

clone_size: .
j_call: TRBJ1-2
d_call: .
v_call: TRBV5-1
cdr3_nt: TGCGCCAGCAGCTTGACTGATAACTATGGCTACACCTTC
cdr3_aa: CASSLTDNYGYTF

clone_size: .
j_call: TRBJ1-6
d_call: .
v_call: TRBV7-2
cdr3_nt: TGTGCCAGCAGCACCGGACAGCGGACTTCACCCCTCCACTTT
cdr3_aa: CASSTGQRTSPLHF

clone_size: .
j_call: TRBJ2-3
d_call: .
v_call: TRBV9
cdr3_nt: TGTGCCAGCAGCGTAGGAAGTTCGTTGATCACAGATACGCAGTATTTT
cdr3_aa: CASSVGSSLITDTQYF

clone_size: .
j_call: TRBJ2-7
d_call: .
v_call: TRBV28
cdr3_nt: TGTGCCAGCAGTTTATCTTTAGCGGTCCTCTCCTACGAGCAGTACTTC
cdr3_aa: CASSLSLAVLSYEQYF

clone_size: .
j_call: TRBJ2-7
d_call: TRBD2
v_call: TRBV9
cdr3_nt: TGTGCCAGCAGCAAAAAAGCGGGGACGTCCTACGAGCAGTACTTC
cdr3_aa: CASSKKAGTSYEQYF

clone_size: .
j_call: TRBJ2-1
d_call: TRBD2
v_call: TRBV7-2
cdr3_nt: TGTGCCAGCAGCTTAGTTCGACTAGCGGGGGGTGAGCAGTTCTTC
cdr3_aa: CASSLVRLAGGEQFF

clone_size: .
j_call: TRBJ2-7
d_call: .
v_call: TRBV5-4
cdr3_nt: TGTGCCAGCAGCTTACCCTCCCCCCCCCAGCCCCCCGATTACGAGCAGTACTTC
cdr3_aa: CASSLPSPPQPPDYEQYF

clone_size: .
j_call: TRBJ2-5
d_call: .
v_call: TRBV7-6
cdr3_nt: TGTGCCAGCAGCTTAGTAGGGCAGGCGGAGACCCAGTACTTC
cdr3_aa: CASSLVGQAETQYF

clone_size: .
j_call: TRBJ2-7
d_call: TRBD1
v_call: TRBV14
cdr3_nt: TGTGCCAGCAGCCACGGACAGGGAATCTACGAGCAGTACTTC
cdr3_aa: CASSHGQGIYEQYF

clone_size: .
j_call: TRBJ2-3
d_call: .
v_call: TRBV5-4
cdr3_nt: TGTGCCAGCAGCCTCGGGACTTCTTATCACACAGATACGCAGTATTTT
cdr3_aa: CASSLGTSYHTDTQYF